This TCR beta chain was profiled in a study of blood T cell repertoires in COVID-19. For the study at large: Samples came from the United States, Italy and Spain, spanning acute and convalescent COVID-19. The analysed material was cDNA or gDNA that came from T cells, B-cell-depleted T cells, or PBMCs.

This CDR3 is built from 15 residues. Looked up from germline, CDR1 is KGHSH and CDR2 is LQKENI. V shed 3 bases, J shed 4 bases, and the junction held 6 bases outside the gene matches. Per the study methods: Scientists estimated how many nucleated cells there were by amplifying reference gene primers. TCRdb's copy holds only in-frame clones and misses some; the assay was immunoSEQ multiplex PCR. V, J and clone size are taken as reported in that table, and D and trimming were inferred from the DNA itself. This table holds 50,000 to 55,000 clones, 86% found once. The clonotype originates from a man older than 75 with acute or convalescent COVID-19. The chain links TRBV18 to TRBJ1-5, with TRBD1 identical over 7 bases. The sequencing input was peripheral blood. The CDR3 DNA is TGTGCCAGCTCACCCGAGGGGGCAGGAAATCAGCCCCAGCATTTT. Translation gives CASSPEGAGNQPQHF.